This T cell receptor beta chain is drawn from a study of T cell responses to AZD1222 COVID-19 vaccine. The study's findings and limits: Most donors were white British and more were female, and clonal diversity was possibly underestimated.

The table came from immunoSEQ multiplex PCR; TCRdb's copy has only in-frame clones and leaves some out. The sample yields roughly 100,000 clones, roughly nine tenths seen once. V lost 2 bases to trimming and J lost 6 bases, with 9 bases between them. Per germline, CDR1 SGHRS and CDR2 YFSETQ. CDR3 length: 12 residues. This clone was counted only a few times. Antigen unknown. The specimen comprised peripheral blood, sampled on day 0 of AZD1222 vaccination. V and J are TRBV5-1 and TRBJ2-7, with D possibly being TRBD2 (7 bases). This receptor was taken from an adult in good health. CDR3 bases: TGCGCCAGCAGCTTCGGGGGGCGCGAGCAGTACTTC. Its translation is CASSFGGREQYF.